The source of this T cell receptor beta chain is a study of shared clonotypes between healthy human individuals (dated by TCRdb to 2018 to 2020). Regarding the research as a whole: The cohort comprised a couple of women and a few men aged 18 to 49 years. For each donor, CD4 naive and CD4 memory were each given three plates, CD8 naive was given two plates, and CD8 memory was given one plate. To estimate repertoire size and how much clonotype sharing occurs between individuals, the study deeply sequenced the blood TCR repertoires of several healthy adults. To increase sequencing depth and limit assay-specific biases, different laboratories used diverse techniques to prepare libraries and sequence TCR repertoires. Between about 0.8 and 9 billion PBMCs per donor were obtained by leukapheresis. On the study overall, not on this receptor specifically: Approximately 5% of naive CD4, around 3.6% of naive CD8, around 2.3% of memory CD4, and over 0.35% of memory CD8 clonotypes were shared across several donors. Larger estimated clonotype richness was generally found for naive subsets than for memory subsets. Higher generation probabilities were observed for clonotypes shared by all four sorted-subset donors than for non-shared clonotypes. Sampling was restricted to blood, and TCR repertoires in tissue are likely to differ from TCR repertoires in blood. Rarefaction of sorted-subset datasets indicated incomplete sequencing despite the large sequencing depth. Pairwise subsampling indicated that sequencing depth was expected to affect the degree of clonotype sharing among donors. The genetic and exposure-history diversity represented was limited by the small number of donors.

Using the deep immunoSEQ assay, multiplex PCR amplified TCR CDR3 regions from genomic DNA. Genomic DNA extracted from each cell subset was distributed evenly over all wells of several immunoSEQ 96-well plates, and each plate served as one replicate. Each replicate PCR for sorted subsets received around 210 ng genomic DNA, equal to tens of thousands of T cell genomes. Purified libraries were quantified with a Qubit 3.0 fluorometer, sized on a Bioanalyzer 2100, and re-quantified with the KAPA Library Quantification kit. A separate single-read 150-cycle Illumina NextSeq 550 flow cell was used to sequence each immunoSEQ 96-well plate. The paper's processing steps were these. Because only junctional sequences without quality scores were contained in the immunoSEQ output, filtering matching that applied to full-length reads could not be performed. Sequences were annotated with PyIR, a Python wrapper for IgBLAST v1.9, using IMGT germline references to assign V/J genes and CDR3. Reads were filtered out if the reads had weak V/J assignments (E-value above 1e-6), no CDR3, stop codons, out-of-frame junctions, or ambiguous translated residues. A V3J clonotype was defined by an identical inferred V gene, J gene, and CDR3 amino acid sequence. To compute the percentage overlap between repertoires, the number of shared unique clonotypes was divided by the size of the smaller repertoire. Three approaches were used to assess repertoire richness: RTK rarefaction, the Chao1 estimator, and Recon v2.1 estimates of unobserved clonotypes. Generation probabilities for all TCRbeta clonotypes obtained by the gDNA method from a few donors were computed using OLGA. TCRdb obtained this table from immuneACCESS and retained in-frame rearrangements with V and J assigned. These tables miss some clones; where compared with another copy, unresolved V genes account for less than half of the shortfall, and the remainder is unexplained. V and J calls and clone size are copied from that table; D and trimming were computed from the DNA. The sample profile shows 190,000 or so clones; approximately 60% of them were found once. Of the sample, more than 9% is held by the ten largest clones.

For this chain, trimming is 0 bases at the V end and 3 bases at the J end, and the number of junction bases without a gene match is 14. For CDR1 and CDR2, the germline V gene lists KGHSH and LQKENI. The CDR3 sequence holds 19 residues, the cysteine and phenylalanine included. Kept here is only the CDR3 DNA, which spans 57 bases and is read in frame from base 1. Donors were healthy HIV-negative adults with no recently reported acute infections or vaccinations. Only Caucasian adults living in Nashville, Tennessee, USA were represented among the donors. Magnetic negative selection was used to enrich CD4+ T cells, after which naive cells were positively selected on CD45RA and the negative fraction became the memory subset. Blood was collected by leukapheresis, and PBMCs were isolated by Ficoll-Histopaque density gradient centrifugation and then cryopreserved in liquid nitrogen vapor phase. Analytical flow cytometry was used to check the purity and quantity of every magnetically sorted T cell population. Each sorted fraction had its genomic DNA isolated and then quantified by UV absorbance on a Nanodrop 2000c.

Note on this clone: This clone's antigen is unknown. One base away there is no much larger clone; base qualities are not given.

The chain joins TRBV18 to TRBJ1-5; 7 bases in the junction line up with TRBD1. The sequenced sample consisted of memory CD4+ T cells sorted from blood. Explained via the paper, the cell subset or site label denotes: CD45RA-negative fraction. The receptor was isolated from a man between 25 and 39 years old in good health. In nucleotide form, the sequence is TGTGCCAGCTCACCACCCGGGCTCCCGGGACAGACGATCAATCAGCCCCAGCATTTT. Its translation is CASSPPGLPGQTINQPQHF.